The 7 T cell receptor beta chains in this list originate from one sample, sequenced in a study of T cells in Graves' hyperthyroidism and ophthalmopathy. Amplification of TCR beta CDR3 regions used RNA as the template. The TCR CDR3 first-round RT-PCR relied on the HTBI primer set. TCRdb re-called the multiplex PCR reads with MiXCR, one entry per CDR3 protein. The sample lists roughly 500,000 distinct CDR3 sequences, 46% occurring once. Material: peripheral blood or thyroid tissue (not recorded which). Receptor source: an adult woman with Graves' disease, either hyperthyroidism or ophthalmopathy (not recorded which).

This clonotype was counted many times. The rearrangement links TRBV29-1 to TRBJ1-2; D perhaps matches TRBD1 (5 bases). V lost 5 bases and J lost 6, with 16 bases in between. The CDR3 runs 13 residues. Germline V gene lookup returns CDR1 SQVTM and CDR2 ANQGSEA. The CDR3 sequence: CSVLGTGLHGYTF. CDR3 bases: TGCAGCGTTTTGGGTACAGGTTTACATGGCTACACCTTC.

V usage is TRBV20-1 and J usage is TRBJ1-5; D perhaps matches TRBD1 (6 bases). The CDR3 contains 14 residues. CDR1 and CDR2 (germline): DFQATT, SNEGSKA (reference sequence). With 3 bases removed from V and 2 bases from J, the gap between germline ends came to 11 bases. The CDR3 DNA sequence: TGCAGTGCTAGCGGACAGTCTGGCAATCAGCCCCAGCATTTT. Translated: CSASGQSGNQPQHF.

V is TRBV10-3 and J is TRBJ1-1; D is uncertain. Per the germline V gene, CDR1 is ENHRY and CDR2 is SYGVKD. The CDR3 totals 15 residues. The germline V and J ends were trimmed by 0 bases and 14 bases, with 22 bases remaining between them. The CDR3: CAISESNGRYNEQFF. The CDR3 nucleotides read TGTGCCATCAGTGAGTCGAACGGGCGATACAATGAGCAGTTCTTT.

The V and J genes are TRBV5-5 and TRBJ1-2; D unclear. The CDR3 has 13 amino acids. Germline V lookup: CDR1 SGHKS, CDR2 YYEKEE (reference sequence). V lost 2 bases to trimming and J lost 6 bases, with 11 bases between them. CDR3 sequence: CASSFRPADGYTF. The CDR3 region has the DNA TGTGCCAGCAGCTTCCGACCGGCGGATGGCTACACCTTC.

In this sample, this clonotype turned up many times. The rearrangement joins TRBV5-1 to TRBJ2-7, with unresolved D. CDR3 length equals 11 residues. The germline CDR1 and CDR2 sequences are SGHRS and YFSETQ. Trimming cost V 1 base and J 5 bases, with 4 bases left between them. As DNA, the CDR3 is TGCGCCAGCAGCTTGTACGACGAGCAGTACTTC. This encodes CASSLYDEQYF.

V gene TRBV4-1 combines with J gene TRBJ2-5; TRBD2 aligns across 7 bases. CDR1 and CDR2 from the germline V gene are MGHRA and YSYEKL. This CDR3 has 14 amino acids. J gave up 5 bases and V 5 bases, and 8 bases lay outside the gene matches. CDR3 in DNA: TGCGCCAGCAGCGGCGGGAGATTGAGGGAGACCCAGTACTTC. Translated: CASSGGRLRETQYF.

This clonotype came up many times. The chain couples TRBV19 to TRBJ1-1; D gene ambiguous. CDR1 is LNHDA, CDR2 SQIVND, per germline (reference sequence). The CDR3 is 18 amino acids. Trimming cost V 1 base and J 0 bases, with 18 bases left between them. The CDR3 protein is CASSIVSGLGPMNTEAFF. The CDR3 coding sequence is TGTGCCAGTAGTATAGTCTCAGGCCTTGGCCCCATGAACACTGAAGCTTTCTTT.